A selection of T cell receptor beta chains follows, all from one sample in a study of T cells in Graves' hyperthyroidism and ophthalmopathy. TCRdb used MiXCR to reprocess the multiplex PCR reads, holding one entry per CDR3 protein. Among about 480,000 distinct CDR3 sequences listed, approximately 15% were seen once. The specimen was blood. All receptors derive from a woman between 18 and 29 years old with Graves' hyperthyroidism. CDR3s leave out the opening cysteine and the closing phenylalanine or tryptophan.

V,CDR3
TRBV11-2,ASSLVIGGRAWETQY
TRBV20-1,SARGGSAGRGETQY
TRBV6-5,ASRSDRANTEAF
TRBV5-1,ASSSFSGGADTQY
TRBV18,ASSPSRTGSSINEKLF
TRBV19,ASGTGLSPLH
TRBV6-1,ASNKQPLAKNIQY
TRBV27,ATGWGADTQY
TRBV15,ATSRDQLAGNVGTGELF
TRBV30,AWSGARGAFYNEQF
TRBV25-1,ASSQIGEAYGYT
TRBV4-2,ASSQVAGAGTGELF
TRBV6-1,ASSESTGRQLWPQH
TRBV5-1,ASSLDIAGGPGAKNIQY
TRBV2,ASSEGGTNTEAF
TRBV12-3/TRBV12-4,ASNPGTGVGNTIY
TRBV27,ASSMDRGNYGYT
TRBV29-1,SVDRDGGNEQF
TRBV6-5,ASSSPGSGYTDTQY
TRBV10-3,AIRTGLEHEQY
TRBV27,ASSITASSEAF
TRBV28,ASISSGLMGAF
TRBV27,ASSFEAGLNTEAF
TRBV3-1,ASSQDIPGLADSYEQY
TRBV29-1,SVKNTEAF
TRBV19,ASSKSSTDTQY
TRBV9,ASSIGNGGYT
TRBV19,ASEGHPQVEAF
TRBV20-1,SAPRREGTDTQY
TRBV19,ASSSLGQITNTGELF
TRBV19,ASIGTGSTDTQY
TRBV11-2,ASKTQNTEAF
TRBV11-2,ASSFTTGTGANNEQF
TRBV5-5,ASSPLRVPSNYGYT
TRBV7-9,ASSLRRSSGFSYNEQF
TRBV6-5,ASSYREGQSGELF
TRBV27,ASSEEGQLSYNEQF
TRBV2,ASILGQGTSEAF
TRBV6-1,ASSRGTADQPQH
TRBV19,ASSSGTVREAF
TRBV7-2,ASSLNANTQY